This TCR beta chain was sequenced in a study of T cell responses to AZD1222 COVID-19 vaccine. As for this clone: The antigen is not known.

Study findings and constraints: Two AZD1222 administrations were followed by greater Spike-specific TCR breadth and depth.

Only in-frame clones appear in the TCRdb table, and some are missing; sequencing was by immunoSEQ multiplex PCR. The repertoire holds around 92,000 clones, approximately 91% seen once, with 22% in the top ten. Germline lookup yields CDR1 SNHLY and CDR2 FYNNEI. This CDR3 contains 13 residues. V lost 4 bases, J lost 1 base, and 7 bases lay in between. The sample in question was peripheral blood, obtained on day 0 of AZD1222 vaccination. The chain links TRBV2 to TRBJ1-1; D is unclear. The source is an adult in good health. The CDR3 DNA is TGTGCCAGCAGTGGGACCCCGAACACTGAAGCTTTCTTT. This gives the protein CASSGTPNTEAFF.